These 32 T cell receptor beta chains originate from one sample sequenced in a study of OX40 agonist ivuxolimab in advanced cancers. Data came from immunoSEQ multiplex PCR; TCRdb stores just in-frame clones and leaves some out. The table shows some 19,000 clones, with roughly 71% occurring only once. Source: CD4+ or CD8+ T cells sorted from blood, taken in a trial of the OX40 agonist ivuxolimab. The receptor set was obtained from an adult with an advanced solid tumor such as melanoma, head and neck, liver or kidney cancer.

The chain employs TRBV6-5 and TRBJ1-1; no firm D call. Germline V gene lookup returns CDR1 MNHEY and CDR2 SVGAGI. Trimming left V 5 bases short and J 7 bases short, with 8 bases between. The CDR3 covers 11 residues. CDR3 residues: CASSALFEAFF. CDR3 in DNA: TGTGCCAGCAGTGCTCTGTTTGAAGCTTTCTTT.

The chain uses TRBV6-4 and TRBJ2-3, with 8 bases lining up with TRBD2. This CDR3 has 14 residues. CDR1 and CDR2 (germline): MRHNA, SNTAGT. J was trimmed by 2 bases and V by 3 bases; bases with no gene match: 1. CDR3 residues: CASSEAGATDTQYF. CDR3 in DNA: TGTGCCAGCAGTGAAGCGGGAGCCACAGATACGCAGTATTTT.

The J gene is TRBJ1-1, the V gene TRBV20-1, with TRBD1 as a possible D gene (5 bases). The V end lost 6 bases, the J end lost 6 bases, and 11 bases lay between the germline ends. Germline lookup yields CDR1 DFQATT and CDR2 SNEGSKA (reference sequence). The CDR3 length is 11 residues. CDR3: CSARLGAEAFF. In DNA form, the CDR3 reads TGCAGTGCAAGACTGGGGGCTGAAGCTTTCTTT.

The chain combines TRBV6-5 with TRBJ1-2; D is unresolved. This CDR3 is built from 14 residues. V was shortened by 2 bases and J by 4 bases, with 11 bases between the two germline ends. Germline V lookup: CDR1 MNHEY, CDR2 SVGAGI. In DNA, the CDR3 is TGTGCCAGCAGTTACAGGGCTTCAAGCTATGGCTACACCTTC. Its protein is CASSYRASSYGYTF.

This clone was picked up a small number of times. The V gene is TRBV5-1, the J gene TRBJ2-3, with TRBD2 matching 8 bases. The V segment lost 2 bases and the J segment 4 bases; nucleotides outside the gene matches: 9. From germline, CDR1 is SGHRS and CDR2 YFSETQ. The CDR3 contains 16 residues. CDR3 region: CASSLTSGGGADTQYF. The CDR3 region has the DNA TGCGCCAGCAGCTTAACTAGCGGAGGGGGGGCAGATACGCAGTATTTT.

The chain couples TRBV7-8 to TRBJ2-7; the match to TRBD2 covers 13 bases. Germline trimming cut 5 bases from V and 7 bases from J; bases unmatched to any gene: 8. The CDR3 is made up of 15 amino acids. Looked up from germline, CDR1 is SGHVS and CDR2 is FQNEAQ. In nucleotides, the CDR3 is TGTGCCAGCAGCCCCCGACTAGCGGGAGGCCTGGAGCAGTACTTC. Encoded protein: CASSPRLAGGLEQYF.

V usage is TRBV7-9 and J usage is TRBJ1-3; 7 bases agree with TRBD1. The V segment lost 5 bases and the J segment 2 bases; nucleotides outside the gene matches: 9. This CDR3 has 16 amino acids. Germline CDR1 reads SEHNR; CDR2 reads FQNEAQ (reference sequence). DNA for the CDR3: TGTGCCAGCAGCCCCCAGAATACAGGGGCTGGAAACACCATATATTTT. It specifies CASSPQNTGAGNTIYF.

CDR3 residues: CASSDRVGRTDTQYF. CDR3 nucleotide sequence: TGTGCCAGCAGCGATAGGGTGGGGAGGACAGATACGCAGTATTTT. The rearrangement uses TRBV7-6 and TRBJ2-3; D is possibly TRBD2 (6 bases). Germline loops: CDR1 SGHVS, CDR2 FNYEAQ. CDR3 length equals 15 residues. Trimming took off 5 bases at V and 3 bases at J, with 15 bases between the two ends.

The chain couples TRBV27 to TRBJ2-3; D remains ambiguous. This CDR3 is built from 14 residues. The V end lost 2 bases, the J end lost 6 bases, and 12 bases lay between the germline ends. In germline, CDR1 is MNHEY, CDR2 SMNVEV (reference sequence). The DNA of the CDR3 is TGTGCCAGCAGTTTACTCGTTGGGTACGATACGCAGTATTTT. It is translated as CASSLLVGYDTQYF.

The V and J genes are TRBV7-3 and TRBJ2-1; tentative D call: TRBD2 (5 bases). The CDR3 has 14 residues. Germline V lookup: CDR1 SGHTA, CDR2 FQGTGA. V lost 5 bases, J lost 0 bases, and 8 bases lay in between. In nucleotides, the CDR3 is TGTGCCAGCAGCCCCGAGGGCTCCTACAATGAGCAGTTCTTC. This gives the protein CASSPEGSYNEQFF.

This chain connects TRBV28 to TRBJ2-3; no clear D. This CDR3 has 16 residues. Trimming stripped 3 bases from V and 2 bases from J, with 15 bases between. CDR1 and CDR2 (germline): MDHEN, SYDVKM. The CDR3 DNA sequence: TGTGCCAGCAGTTTTCAGACTGCCGATTACACAGATACGCAGTATTTT. Protein: CASSFQTADYTDTQYF.

This rearrangement joins TRBV19 to TRBJ2-1; 11 positions match TRBD2. The V gene end was trimmed by 7 bases and the J gene end by 3 bases; junction bases not matched to a gene: 5. CDR1 LNHDA and CDR2 SQIVND come from the germline V gene (reference sequence). The CDR3 is 15 amino acids. The CDR3 loop is CASKMGTSGYNEQFF. The DNA of the CDR3 is TGTGCCAGTAAGATGGGGACTAGCGGCTACAATGAGCAGTTCTTC.

The rearrangement links TRBV4-1 to TRBJ1-1, with D tentatively TRBD1 (6 bases). Trimming shortened V by 4 bases and J by 8 bases, and 23 bases separated the two germline ends. This CDR3 comprises 16 residues. Per germline, CDR1 MGHRA and CDR2 YSYEKL. CDR3 coding DNA: TGCGCCAGCAGCCCTAGACAGGCCGGAATCCTTCTGGAAGCTTTCTTT. Amino acids: CASSPRQAGILLEAFF.

V and J are TRBV4-1 and TRBJ1-4, with TRBD1 matching over 9 bases. Germline V gene lookup returns CDR1 MGHRA and CDR2 YSYEKL. This CDR3 contains 17 residues. The V segment lost 4 bases and the J segment 4 bases; nucleotides outside the gene matches: 10. The CDR3 protein is CASSRPGQGPYNEKLFF. CDR3 DNA sequence: TGCGCCAGCAGCCGCCCGGGACAGGGACCTTATAATGAAAAACTGTTTTTT.

The V call is TRBV2, the J call TRBJ2-5; possible D gene TRBD2, 6 bases. Germline V gene lookup returns CDR1 SNHLY and CDR2 FYNNEI. V was cut by 6 bases and J by 7 bases, with 15 bases left in between. The CDR3 runs 13 residues. The CDR3 spells CASRGLSQLTQYF. The CDR3 DNA sequence: TGTGCCAGCAGGGGACTGTCGCAACTGACCCAGTACTTC.

V usage is TRBV25-1 and J usage is TRBJ1-2; D is undetermined. CDR1 and CDR2 (germline): MGHDK, SYGVNS. V lost 3 bases to trimming and J lost 5 bases, with 10 bases between them. CDR3 length: 13 amino acids. The CDR3 protein is CASSDSDWYGYTF. In DNA, the CDR3 is TGTGCCAGCAGTGATTCGGATTGGTATGGCTACACCTTC.

This rearrangement joins TRBV7-2 to TRBJ1-1, with D hard to call. Germline CDR1 reads SGHTA; CDR2 reads FQGNSA. CDR3 length: 16 amino acids. V lost 5 bases to trimming and J lost 2 bases, with 18 bases between them. This CDR3 is CASSQVTSGGNTEAFF. For the CDR3, the DNA is TGTGCCAGCAGCCAGGTTACCTCAGGTGGTAACACTGAAGCTTTCTTT.

The rearrangement uses TRBV29-1 and TRBJ1-1, with a possible D match to TRBD1 (6 bases). Germline V gives CDR1 SQVTM, CDR2 ANQGSEA. The V gene lost 3 bases and the J gene lost 0 bases, with 11 bases spanning the gap. The CDR3 consists of 14 residues. CDR3 residues: CSVEGRGLNTEAFF. The CDR3 DNA is TGCAGCGTTGAGGGCAGGGGCTTGAACACTGAAGCTTTCTTT. The entire variable domain, with the rest obtained from reference TRBV29-1 and TRBJ1-1, is as follows: SAVISQKPSRDICQRGTSLTIQCQVDSQVTMMFWYRQQPGQSLTLIATANQGSEATYESGFVIDKFPISRPNLTFSTLTVSNMSPEDSSIYLCSVEGRGLNTEAFFGQGTRLTVV.

This clone came up a few times. CDR3: CASSLGTANEQFF. CDR3 nucleotides: TGTGCCAGCAGCTTAGGAACGGCCAATGAGCAGTTCTTC. The chain uses TRBV11-3 and TRBJ2-1; D gene ambiguous. The CDR3 is made up of 13 amino acids. The V gene's germline CDR1 is SGHNT and CDR2 YENEEA. Trimming removed 1 base from V and 6 bases from J, with 7 bases in between.

The chain links TRBV6-1 to TRBJ2-7; 8 bases match TRBD1. Germline V gene sequence: CDR1 MNHNS, CDR2 SASEGT. This CDR3 comprises 16 residues. The ends lost 1 base at V and 5 bases at J; junction bases unmatched: 10. Written as DNA, the CDR3 is TGTGCCAGCAGTGAAGTACGTGGACAGGGAACCCACGAGCAGTACTTC. It is translated as CASSEVRGQGTHEQYF.

V usage is TRBV2 and J usage is TRBJ2-7, with 8 bases aligning to TRBD1. Germline V gene data show CDR1 as SNHLY and CDR2 as FYNNEI. The V segment lost 1 base and the J segment 11 bases; nucleotides outside the gene matches: 7. CDR3 size: 13 residues. The CDR3 sequence is CASSEGEQQGEYF. As DNA, the CDR3 is TGTGCCAGCAGTGAAGGGGAGCAACAGGGGGAGTACTTC.

This clone was found once. The rearrangement links TRBV27 to TRBJ2-1; D is unresolved. The CDR3 spans 15 residues. V lost 3 bases to trimming and J lost 0 bases, with 9 bases between them. Germline V CDR1 and CDR2: MNHEY, SMNVEV (reference sequence). This chain's CDR3 is CASSFYGSSYNEQFF. The DNA for the CDR3 is TGTGCCAGCAGTTTTTACGGCAGCTCCTACAATGAGCAGTTCTTC.

This sequence joins TRBV4-1 and TRBJ2-7, with 7 bases identical to TRBD1. This CDR3 has 16 amino acids. J gave up 2 bases and V 4 bases, and 11 bases lay outside the gene matches. Germline V lookup: CDR1 MGHRA, CDR2 YSYEKL. CDR3 sequence (DNA): TGCGCCAGCAGCCCCCTCTCGACAGGGTCGCCCTACGAGCAGTACTTC. Translating it yields CASSPLSTGSPYEQYF.

The genes are TRBV7-8 and TRBJ2-2; no clear D. The CDR3 extends over 15 amino acids. Germline CDR1 SGHVS, CDR2 FQNEAQ. V was pared by 4 bases and J by 0 bases, with 9 bases between. CDR3 DNA: TGTGCCAGCAGCTCCCCCCACGCGAACACCGGGGAGCTGTTTTTT. Protein sequence: CASSSPHANTGELFF.

The J gene is TRBJ1-3, the V gene TRBV9; TRBD1 aligns across 9 bases. Germline V gene sequence: CDR1 SGDLS, CDR2 YYNGEE. After removal of 4 bases from V and 2 bases from J, the junction contained 10 bases not matched to a gene. CDR3 size: 17 residues. CDR3 DNA: TGTGCCAGCAGCCTAAATCCGGGACAGGGCACTGGAAACACCATATATTTT. It specifies CASSLNPGQGTGNTIYF.

The chain recombines TRBV4-1 with TRBJ1-1; no definite D call. V lost 0 bases to trimming and J lost 4 bases, with 12 bases between them. This CDR3 region has 15 residues. CDR1 is MGHRA and CDR2 is YSYEKL in the germline V gene. In DNA form, the CDR3 reads TGCGCCAGCAGCCAAGATGACGTGAGTCGCACTGAAGCTTTCTTT. This encodes CASSQDDVSRTEAFF.

The genes are TRBV27 and TRBJ2-1; no clear D. V lost 1 base to trimming and J lost 6 bases, with 1 base between them. The germline V gene encodes CDR1 MNHEY and CDR2 SMNVEV (reference sequence). The CDR3 spans 11 residues. The chain's CDR3 is CASSLFNEQFF. CDR3 nucleotides: TGTGCCAGCAGTTTATTCAATGAGCAGTTCTTC.

The chain recombines TRBV13 with TRBJ1-1, with a possible D match to TRBD1 (5 bases). CDR1 and CDR2 from the germline V gene are PRHDT and FYEKMQ (reference sequence). The CDR3 totals 12 residues. The ends were cut back, 1 base at V and 11 bases at J, with 11 bases in the middle. CDR3 sequence reads: CASSLAGSGAFF. The CDR3 DNA follows: TGTGCCAGCAGCTTAGCAGGGTCTGGCGCTTTCTTT. Full variable domain (missing parts from reference TRBV13 and TRBJ1-1): AAGVIQSPRHLIKEKRETATLKCYPIPRHDTVYWYQQGPGQDPQFLISFYEKMQSDKGSIPDRFSAQQFSDYHSELNMSSLELGDSALYFCASSLAGSGAFFGQGTRLTVV.

The chain joins TRBV28 to TRBJ2-1, with D perhaps given as TRBD1 or TRBD2 (5 bases each). Trimming pared 4 bases from V and 4 bases from J, leaving 11 bases between. The CDR3 loop spans 14 amino acids. Germline V lookup: CDR1 MDHEN, CDR2 SYDVKM. The CDR3 reads CASSYRGAYNEQFF. CDR3 in DNA: TGTGCCAGCAGTTATCGAGGGGCTTACAATGAGCAGTTCTTC.

The V and J genes are TRBV29-1 and TRBJ1-2; 8 nucleotides match TRBD1. The CDR3 totals 12 residues. Trimming cost V 3 bases and J 8 bases; bases outside gene matches: 5. Germline assignment: CDR1 SQVTM and CDR2 ANQGSEA. CDR3 coding DNA: TGCAGCGTTGACAGGGGGCTTGAGGGCTACACCTTC. Residues: CSVDRGLEGYTF.

V gene TRBV4-1 combines with J gene TRBJ2-2; no reliable D call. Trimming left V 2 bases short and J 1 base short, with 8 bases between. The CDR3 has 15 amino acids. The V gene's germline CDR1 is MGHRA and CDR2 YSYEKL. CDR3 sequence: CASSQSWGNTGELFF. As DNA, the CDR3 is TGCGCCAGCAGCCAAAGCTGGGGGAACACCGGGGAGCTGTTTTTT.

V is TRBV5-1 and J is TRBJ2-2; D unclear. Looked up from germline, CDR1 is SGHRS and CDR2 is YFSETQ. The CDR3 loop spans 14 amino acids. Trimming removed 4 bases from V and 2 bases from J, with 9 bases in between. CDR3 region: CASSAWANTGELFF. As DNA, the CDR3 is TGCGCCAGCAGCGCTTGGGCAAACACCGGGGAGCTGTTTTTT.